Below, 30 T cell receptor beta chains from the same sample are listed, as sequenced in a study of Graves' ophthalmopathy and Graves' hyperthyroidism. The TCR beta CDR3 regions underwent amplification from RNA transcripts. Investigators did first-round RT-PCR with HTBI primers, then second-round multiplex PCR. From the multiplex PCR reads, TCRdb called clonotypes with MiXCR, one entry per CDR3 protein. The table lists hundreds of thousands of distinct CDR3 sequences, 20% to 25% of them singletons. The sample was peripheral blood. Receptors originate from a woman aged 18-29 years with stable Graves' hyperthyroidism. Some clones in this sample may be carry-over from other donors' samples.

This clonotype came up many times. The chain joins TRBV28 to TRBJ1-5, with D possibly TRBD1 on 5 matching bases. This CDR3 spans 14 amino acids. Per the germline V gene, CDR1 is MDHEN and CDR2 is SYDVKM. V lost 6 bases and J 0 bases, leaving 9 bases between the germline ends. The CDR3 nucleotides are TGTGCCAGCAGGGACACCTATAGCAATCAGCCCCAGCATTTT. Translation: CASRDTYSNQPQHF.

This clonotype came up a few times. This chain joins TRBV3-1 and TRBJ1-5, with TRBD1 as a possible D gene (6 bases). Germline V CDR1 and CDR2: LGHDT, YNNKEL (reference sequence). V shed 0 bases and J shed 5 bases, with 11 bases lying between them. The CDR3 is 15 residues long. The CDR3 nucleotides are TGTGCCAGCAGCCAAGATACAGGGCAATATCAGCCCCAGCATTTT. Translated, it gives CASSQDTGQYQPQHF. The complete variable domain, with remaining parts taken from reference TRBV3-1 and TRBJ1-5, reads DTAVSQTPKYLVTQMGNDKSIKCEQNLGHDTMYWYKQDSKKFLKIMFSYNNKELIINETVPNRFSPKSPDKAHLNLHINSLELGDSAVYFCASSQDTGQYQPQHFGDGTRLSIL.

This clonotype occurred many times. The chain combines TRBV12-3 or TRBV12-4 with TRBJ2-7; TRBD1 is a possible D gene (5 bases). The ends were cut back, 6 bases at V and 0 bases at J, with 12 bases in the middle. The CDR3 is 14 amino acids. This chain's CDR3 is CASSPWGSSYEQYF. CDR3 DNA: TGTGCCAGCAGCCCCTGGGGCAGCTCCTACGAGCAGTACTTC.

The V call is TRBV30, the J call TRBJ1-6; the D is unclear. Trimming left V 1 base short and J 10 bases short, with 11 bases between. The length of the CDR3 is 13 residues. Germline-derived CDR1 and CDR2 are GTSNPN and SVGIG (reference sequence). The CDR3 reads CAWSEALRSPLHF. The CDR3 DNA follows: TGTGCCTGGAGTGAGGCTTTGAGATCACCCCTCCACTTT.

This clonotype was seen at least ten times. This chain links TRBV6-5 with TRBJ1-2; 8 bases agree with TRBD1. The V and J ends lost 0 bases and 4 bases, in that order; junction bases with no gene match: 4. Germline loops: CDR1 MNHEY, CDR2 SVGAGI. The CDR3 has 15 residues. The CDR3 region is CASSYSAGQGYGYTF. The CDR3 bases are TGTGCCAGCAGTTACTCAGCTGGACAGGGCTATGGCTACACCTTC.

This clonotype was recorded many times. CDR3 residues: CASSSGTGGAKNIQYF. The DNA for the CDR3 is TGTGCCAGCAGTTCCGGGACAGGGGGAGCCAAAAACATTCAGTACTTC. This chain links TRBV6-5 with TRBJ2-4, with 11 bases that match TRBD1. The CDR3 has 16 amino acids. Trimming at V came to 4 bases and at J to 0 bases, leaving 2 bases not matched to a gene. Germline V lookup: CDR1 MNHEY, CDR2 SVGAGI.

This clonotype was picked up many times. This chain links TRBV6-5 with TRBJ1-5, with 7 bases matching TRBD1. Trimming took 10 bases from V and 3 from J; bases not matched to a gene: 3. Germline assignment: CDR1 MNHEY and CDR2 SVGAGI. This CDR3 spans 12 amino acids. CDR3 protein: CATTGINQPQHF. The CDR3 DNA is TGTGCCACGACAGGGATCAATCAGCCCCAGCATTTT.

This clonotype was observed many times. The gene calls are TRBV29-1 and TRBJ1-1; D might be TRBD1 (6 bases). V was cut by 8 bases and J by 0 bases, with 16 bases left in between. Germline assignment: CDR1 SQVTM and CDR2 ANQGSEA. The length of the CDR3 is 14 residues. The CDR3 protein is CSLGLGHLNTEAFF. DNA of the CDR3: TGCAGCCTAGGGTTGGGACATTTGAACACTGAAGCTTTCTTT.

This clonotype was counted between two and nine times. The chain carries TRBV2 and TRBJ2-3; 9 bases agree with TRBD2. The CDR3 covers 16 residues. Per the germline V gene, CDR1 is SNHLY and CDR2 is FYNNEI. The V segment lost 2 bases and the J segment 2 bases; nucleotides outside the gene matches: 5. Written as DNA, the CDR3 is TGTGCCAGCAGTGAAAGGGCGGGGGGGTACACAGATACGCAGTATTTT. Amino acid sequence: CASSERAGGYTDTQYF.

This clonotype was counted at least ten times. CDR3 bases: TGTGCCAGCAGCCACCCAGCCGGGCAGACATACCCCTACGAGCAGTACTTC. Translating it yields CASSHPAGQTYPYEQYF. This sequence joins TRBV14 and TRBJ2-7; D is uncertain. The CDR3 totals 17 residues. The V gene's germline CDR1 is SGHDN and CDR2 FVKESK. V lost 3 bases, J lost 2 bases, and 20 bases lay in between.

The chain carries TRBV5-1 and TRBJ2-5, with TRBD2 as a possible D gene (5 bases). V lost 3 bases and J lost 4, with 16 bases in between. The V gene's germline CDR1 is SGHRS and CDR2 YFSETQ. The CDR3 runs to 15 residues. The CDR3 is CASSSRAKAGETQYF. The CDR3, as DNA: TGCGCCAGCAGCTCTCGGGCCAAGGCGGGAGAGACCCAGTACTTC.

This clonotype was counted many times. The rearrangement joins TRBV12-3 or TRBV12-4 to TRBJ2-7, with 11 bases fitting TRBD2. The trim removed 3 bases at V and 3 bases at J, leaving 4 bases unmatched. The CDR3 is 15 amino acids. This chain's CDR3 is CASSFPGLADYEQYF. The CDR3 DNA sequence: TGTGCCAGCAGTTTCCCGGGACTAGCGGACTACGAGCAGTACTTC.

At least ten counts were recorded for this clonotype. V and J are TRBV7-2 and TRBJ1-2; no definite D call. Germline assignment: CDR1 SGHTA and CDR2 FQGNSA. V shed 4 bases and J shed 8 bases, with 11 bases lying between them. CDR3 length equals 12 residues. The DNA of the CDR3 is TGTGCCAGCAGCTCGGCAGTTGAGGGCTACACCTTC. It yields the protein CASSSAVEGYTF.

This clonotype appeared a few times. The V and J genes are TRBV4-1 and TRBJ1-3, with a tentative D call TRBD1 (5 bases). The CDR3 runs to 16 residues. V lost 7 bases and J lost 0, with 16 bases in between. Germline assignment: CDR1 MGHRA and CDR2 YSYEKL. CDR3 protein: CASTRIPGSSGNTIYF. The CDR3 bases are TGCGCCAGCACCAGAATTCCAGGGTCCTCTGGAAACACCATATATTTT.

The table lists this clonotype with many counts. This rearrangement joins TRBV29-1 to TRBJ1-2; a possible D gene is TRBD1 (5 bases). Looked up from germline, CDR1 is SQVTM and CDR2 is ANQGSEA. Trimming shortened V by 0 bases and J by 4 bases, and 15 bases separated the two germline ends. The CDR3 has 15 residues. The CDR3, as DNA: TGCAGCGTTGAAGATCTTCGGGGGAAATCCTATGGCTACACCTTC. It specifies CSVEDLRGKSYGYTF.

A word on this clonotype: A much larger clone differs by one base, so this may be a read error. The rearrangement uses TRBV7-6 and TRBJ1-6; a weak D match, TRBD1 (5 bases). Per the germline V gene, CDR1 is SGHVS and CDR2 is FNYEAQ. The CDR3 runs to 16 residues. The CDR3 DNA follows: TGTGCCAGCAGCGTAGCTCAGACAGCTCCCAATTCACCCCTCCACTTT. Translation: CASSVAQTAPNSPLHF.

The chain couples TRBV6-1 to TRBJ1-5; D unclear. Germline CDR1 and CDR2: MNHNS and SASEGT. Between the trimmed V and J ends, which lost 1 base and 3 bases, there was a span of 10 bases. The CDR3 covers 15 residues. The CDR3 DNA reads TGTGCCAGCAGTGAAGTCGATACAGTCAATCAGCCCCAGCATTTT. It is translated as CASSEVDTVNQPQHF.

Many counts were recorded for this clonotype. This rearrangement joins TRBV29-1 to TRBJ2-7; 9 bases agree with TRBD1. Per the germline V gene, CDR1 is SQVTM and CDR2 is ANQGSEA. Trimming removed 0 bases from V and 6 bases from J; junction bases left unmatched: 6. This CDR3 contains 14 residues. CDR3 DNA: TGCAGCGTTGAAGAGGACAGGGGAGGAGGCGAGCAGTACTTC. This translates into CSVEEDRGGGEQYF.

The chain combines TRBV19 with TRBJ2-2; D uncertain. In germline, CDR1 is LNHDA, CDR2 SQIVND (reference sequence). The CDR3 runs 12 residues. Trimming removed 8 bases at V and 4 bases at J, with 8 bases between. Here the CDR3 DNA reads TGTGCCAGTTTTAAATTCACCGGGGAGCTGTTTTTT. Protein product: CASFKFTGELFF.

As concerns this clonotype: A much larger clone differs from this one at a single base, so this may be a read error. The rearrangement joins TRBV5-1 to TRBJ2-5, with 8 bases fitting TRBD2. The assigned J gene may be wrong: the sequence end matches TRBJ2-7 better. The V gene's germline CDR1 is SGHRS and CDR2 YFSETQ. CDR3 length: 14 amino acids. CDR3 coding DNA: TGCGCCAGCACCCAGGGACTAGTTATGGACGAGCAGTACTTC. It translates to CASTQGLVMDEQYF.

This clonotype was seen only a few times. The V call is TRBV20-1, the J call TRBJ2-5; D ambiguous. V lost 2 bases to trimming and J lost 1 base, with 5 bases between them. CDR1 and CDR2 from the germline V gene are DFQATT and SNEGSKA (reference sequence). This CDR3 has 12 residues. The CDR3 here is CSARNGQETQYF. The CDR3 DNA reads TGCAGTGCTAGAAACGGCCAAGAGACCCAGTACTTC.

This clonotype was seen only a few times. The J gene is TRBJ1-2, the V gene TRBV5-6, with D possibly matching TRBD1 (5 bases). This CDR3 is built from 18 residues. The V end lost 2 bases, the J end lost 6 bases, and 26 bases lay between the germline ends. CDR1 SGHDT and CDR2 YYEEEE come from the germline V gene. The chain's CDR3 is CASSFPSRALGAVDGYTF. CDR3 bases: TGTGCCAGCAGCTTCCCATCCAGAGCCCTCGGGGCGGTCGATGGCTACACCTTC. The whole variable domain, filled in from reference TRBV5-6 and TRBJ1-2, reads DAGVTQSPTHLIKTRGQQVTLRCSPKSGHDTVSWYQQALGQGPQFIFQYYEEEERQRGNFPDRFSGHQFPNYSSELNVNALLLGDSALYLCASSFPSRALGAVDGYTFGSGTRLTVV.

Note on this clonotype: This may stem from a read error, because a much larger clone lies one nucleotide away. CDR3: CASSLNQYSGNAIYF. DNA for the CDR3: TGTGCCAGCAGTTTAAATCAGTACTCTGGAAACGCCATATATTTT. This chain uses TRBV12-3 or TRBV12-4 with TRBJ1-3; D gene unclear. The CDR3 has 15 residues.

This clonotype was detected many times. The V call is TRBV6-1, the J call TRBJ1-5; weak D call: TRBD1 (5 bases). The CDR3 contains 15 residues. Germline loops: CDR1 MNHNS, CDR2 SASEGT. Deletions cut 2 bases from V and 0 bases from J, with 8 bases between. The chain's CDR3 is CASSERGVSNQPQHF. The CDR3 DNA sequence: TGTGCCAGCAGTGAAAGGGGAGTTAGCAATCAGCCCCAGCATTTT.

This clonotype was observed many times. J is TRBJ2-7 and V is TRBV6-1; 11 bases fit TRBD1. Per the germline V gene, CDR1 is MNHNS and CDR2 is SASEGT. There are 15 residues in the CDR3. V was clipped by 6 bases and J by 2 bases; unmatched bases: 6. The CDR3 sequence: CASRVPGQGAYEQYF. Here the CDR3 DNA reads TGTGCCAGCAGGGTACCGGGACAGGGGGCCTACGAGCAGTACTTC.

This clonotype was seen many times. The rearrangement joins TRBV6-1 to TRBJ2-7; no clear D. This CDR3 contains 13 residues. Germline-derived CDR1 and CDR2 are MNHNS and SASEGT. V lost 2 bases to trimming and J lost 1 base, with 6 bases between them. CDR3 region: CASSETWSYEQYF. DNA of the CDR3: TGTGCCAGCAGTGAAACCTGGTCCTACGAGCAGTACTTC.

The J gene is TRBJ1-1, the V gene TRBV29-1, with 7 bases that match TRBD1. The J segment lost 1 base and the V segment lost 6 bases, leaving 8 bases of the junction unmatched. The germline V gene has CDR1 SQVTM and CDR2 ANQGSEA. The CDR3 totals 14 residues. As DNA, the CDR3 is TGCAGCGTGTATGCGGGACAGACGAACACTGAAGCTTTCTTT. Amino acid sequence: CSVYAGQTNTEAFF.

This clonotype was detected ten times or more. The chain recombines TRBV11-1 with TRBJ1-2; D is uncertain. Germline-derived CDR1 and CDR2 are SGHAT and FQDESV (reference sequence). V shed 5 bases and J shed 4 bases, with 20 bases lying between them. The CDR3 is made up of 16 amino acids. The CDR3 coding sequence is TGTGCCAGCAGCCCCCCCCTGCGGCAAGACCTCTATGGCTACACCTTC. Translating gives CASSPPLRQDLYGYTF.

This clonotype was counted at least ten times. The V and J genes are TRBV7-3 and TRBJ2-5, with D perhaps matching TRBD1 or TRBD2 (5 bases each). This CDR3 contains 15 residues. Between the trimmed V and J ends, which lost 0 bases and 5 bases, there was a span of 13 bases. Germline CDR1 SGHTA, CDR2 FQGTGA. The CDR3 DNA reads TGTGCCAGCAGCTTAACGCCGGGGCTTGGGGAGACCCAGTACTTC. It specifies CASSLTPGLGETQYF.

This clonotype came up many times. This rearrangement joins TRBV7-9 to TRBJ1-5; 7 bases agree with TRBD1. The CDR3 covers 15 residues. Germline CDR1 reads SEHNR; CDR2 reads FQNEAQ (reference sequence). V lost 1 base to trimming and J lost 5 bases; unmatched junction nucleotides: 5. The CDR3 sequence is CASSLERTGDQPQHF. Written as DNA, the CDR3 is TGTGCCAGCAGCTTAGAAAGGACAGGTGATCAGCCCCAGCATTTT.